This entry lists 10 T cell receptor beta chains sequenced from one sample in a study of shared clonotypes between healthy human individuals. Profiled with immunoSEQ multiplex PCR; TCRdb holds only in-frame clones, not every one. Among approximately 88,000 clones listed, almost 70% were seen once. The sample comprised memory CD8+ T cells sorted from blood. The subset denotes: CD45RO+ cells pooled with CCR7-negative TemRA cells. Receptors were obtained from a young man in good health.

This chain connects TRBV5-4 to TRBJ1-1, with D uncertain. Germline CDR1 and CDR2: SGHNT and YYREEE (reference sequence). Trimming removed 4 bases at V and 0 bases at J, with 13 bases between. The length of the CDR3 is 15 residues. The DNA of the CDR3 is TGTGCCAGCAGCCACCCCACGGTGATGAACACTGAAGCTTTCTTT. Its translation is CASSHPTVMNTEAFF.

J is TRBJ2-3 and V is TRBV5-5, with D tentatively TRBD2 (5 bases). V lost 1 base, J lost 6 bases, and 12 bases lay in between. This CDR3 contains 14 residues. CDR1 and CDR2 (germline): SGHKS, YYEKEE (reference sequence). CDR3 in DNA: TGTGCCAGCAGCTTGTCTCTAGCCCGCGATACGCAGTATTTT. Its translation: CASSLSLARDTQYF.

This clone occurred once. The chain combines TRBV5-5 with TRBJ1-1; no definite D call. With 4 bases removed from V and 6 bases from J, the gap between germline ends came to 25 bases. The CDR3 length is 17 residues. From germline, CDR1 is SGHKS and CDR2 YYEKEE (reference sequence). In nucleotides, the CDR3 is TGTGCCAGCAGCCCCGGGCCCGCGCAATTCCAGGTTGCTGAAGCTTTCTTT. Translating gives CASSPGPAQFQVAEAFF.

V usage is TRBV15 and J usage is TRBJ2-1; D is unresolved. Germline CDR1 LNHNV, CDR2 YYDKDF (reference sequence). V lost 4 bases and J lost 1, with 8 bases in between. The CDR3 is 14 residues long. The CDR3 here is CATSKDLSYNEQFF. DNA of the CDR3: TGTGCCACCAGCAAGGATCTTTCCTACAATGAGCAGTTCTTC.

The CDR3 sequence: CASSLRGVTSGSTDTQYF. The CDR3, as DNA: TGTGCCAGCAGCTTAAGGGGCGTTACTAGCGGGAGCACAGATACGCAGTATTTT. The chain uses TRBV7-6 and TRBJ2-3; TRBD2 agrees at 9 bases. The germline gives CDR1 SGHVS, CDR2 FNYEAQ. With 2 bases clipped from V and 0 bases from J, the junction kept 9 bases outside the gene matches. This CDR3 spans 18 amino acids.

The CDR3 DNA follows: TGTGCCAGTAGTAACGGACTAGACTACGAGCAGTACTTC. Protein sequence: CASSNGLDYEQYF. The V call is TRBV19, the J call TRBJ2-7; TRBD2 matches at 7 bases. Germline values: CDR1 LNHDA, CDR2 SQIVND (reference sequence). Germline trimming cut 4 bases from V and 3 bases from J; bases unmatched to any gene: 3. The CDR3 is 13 amino acids.

Points on this clone: With only one base between it and a far larger clone, this is likely a read error. Other DNA variants within this sample encode the same CDR3. The chain is built from TRBV6-1 and TRBJ2-6, with no clear D. The V gene's germline CDR1 is MNHNS and CDR2 SASEGT. V was trimmed by 3 bases and J by 0 bases, leaving 3 bases between them. The CDR3 totals 14 residues. The CDR3 is CASSDNSGANVLTF. The CDR3 DNA reads as TGTGCCAGCAGTGACAACTCTGGGGCCAACGTCCTGACTTTC.

V and J are TRBV28 and TRBJ2-7; 7 bases map to TRBD1. The CDR3 runs to 12 residues. Trimming took 6 bases from V and 3 from J; bases not matched to a gene: 2. The germline V gene has CDR1 MDHEN and CDR2 SYDVKM. CDR3 amino acids: CASSRDSYEQYF. CDR3 nucleotide sequence: TGTGCCAGCAGCAGGGACAGCTACGAGCAGTACTTC.

This clone has just one count. The genes are TRBV10-2 and TRBJ2-5; maybe TRBD2 (5 bases). Trimming cost V 4 bases and J 2 bases, with 17 bases left between them. Germline V lookup: CDR1 WSHSY, CDR2 SAAADI. The CDR3 runs 16 residues. In DNA form, the CDR3 reads TGCGCCAGCAGTGGGTGGAAGCGGAGCGATCAAGAGACCCAGTACTTC. Amino acid sequence: CASSGWKRSDQETQYF.

The chain employs TRBV28 and TRBJ2-7; D possibly corresponds to TRBD2 (5 bases). V lost 8 bases and J lost 5, with 22 bases in between. The germline gives CDR1 MDHEN, CDR2 SYDVKM. This CDR3 region has 15 residues. The CDR3 bases are TGTGCCAGCCGGGGATTTACAGCAGTGGGCCACGAGCAGTACTTC. Translated, it gives CASRGFTAVGHEQYF.